The 10 T cell receptor beta chains below come from one sample, sequenced in a study of T cell responses to AZD1222 COVID-19 vaccine. Using immunoSEQ multiplex PCR, the repertoire was profiled, and TCRdb retains in-frame clones only, with some absent. The sample lists fewer than 300,000 clones; more than 85% were seen once. The source was peripheral blood, collected on day 0 of AZD1222 vaccination. These receptors were obtained from an adult in good health.

The J gene is TRBJ2-7, the V gene TRBV28; TRBD2 agrees at 9 bases. Germline V gene lookup returns CDR1 MDHEN and CDR2 SYDVKM. The CDR3 is 15 residues long. V dropped 3 bases and J dropped 3; count of bases not matched to a gene: 6. CDR3 nucleotide sequence: TGTGCCAGCAGTTTGAGGACTAGCGTTGACTACGAGCAGTACTTC. Its protein is CASSLRTSVDYEQYF.

V is TRBV4-3 and J is TRBJ1-1; D not certain. V was cut by 0 bases and J by 5 bases, with 7 bases left in between. The germline gives CDR1 LGHNA, CDR2 YSLEER. The CDR3 has 13 residues. DNA for the CDR3: TGCGCCAGCAGCCAAGATAAGTGGACTGAAGCTTTCTTT. It encodes CASSQDKWTEAFF.

The J gene is TRBJ1-1, the V gene TRBV28; 8 bases match TRBD1. Germline V CDR1 and CDR2: MDHEN, SYDVKM. The V and J ends lost 0 bases and 3 bases, in that order; junction bases with no gene match: 3. The CDR3 contains 15 residues. The CDR3 DNA reads as TGTGCCAGCAGTTTATGGGCAGGGGGCCACACTGAAGCTTTCTTT. Translation gives CASSLWAGGHTEAFF.

The chain recombines TRBV3-1 (or the pseudogene TRBV3-2) with TRBJ1-1; D perhaps matches TRBD1 (5 bases). The V gene's germline CDR1 is LGHDT and CDR2 YNNKEL (reference sequence). The CDR3 extends over 14 amino acids. Trimming took off 5 bases at V and 1 base at J, with 11 bases between the two ends. CDR3 protein: CASSAVGGNTEAFF. CDR3 coding DNA: TGTGCCAGCAGCGCAGTGGGGGGGAACACTGAAGCTTTCTTT.

This clone occurred once. The chain employs TRBV12-2 and TRBJ1-5. TRBV12-2 is shown as a pseudogene. This CDR3 is 17 amino acids long. The CDR3 sequence is CASRLVHTGPGEQPQHF. The CDR3 nucleotides are TGTGCAAGTCGCTTAGTCCATACCGGGCCTGGGGAACAGCCCCAGCATTTT.

The chain combines TRBV7-2 with TRBJ1-6; maybe TRBD1 (5 bases). Trimming cost V 5 bases and J 8 bases, with 13 bases left between them. The germline CDR1 and CDR2 sequences are SGHTA and FQGNSA. The CDR3 has 14 amino acids. The CDR3 reads CASSPGGAYSPLHF. CDR3 DNA: TGTGCCAGCAGCCCAGGCGGGGCCTATTCACCCCTCCACTTT.

V usage is TRBV6-2 or TRBV6-3 and J usage is TRBJ1-2; 9 nucleotides match TRBD1. The germline V gene encodes CDR1 MNHEY and CDR2 SVGEGT. The CDR3 extends over 16 amino acids. The ends lost 4 bases at V and 6 bases at J; junction bases unmatched: 12. The CDR3 coding sequence is TGTGCCAGCAGTTCGCCGGGACAGGGTGTTGGGCATGGCTACACCTTC. This translates into CASSSPGQGVGHGYTF.

This clone was recorded once. V is TRBV19 and J is TRBJ1-2; no firm D call. Per germline, CDR1 LNHDA and CDR2 SQIVND (reference sequence). Between the trimmed V and J ends, which lost 6 bases and 3 bases, there was a span of 23 bases. There are 17 residues in the CDR3. The CDR3 is CASSPDLRRGSDYGYTF. CDR3 coding DNA: TGTGCCAGTAGCCCGGACCTGCGGCGAGGGTCTGACTATGGCTACACCTTC. Using reference TRBV19 and TRBJ1-2 for the parts outside the CDR3, the full variable domain is DGGITQSPKYLFRKEGQNVTLSCEQNLNHDAMYWYRQDPGQGLRLIYYSQIVNDFQKGDIAEGYSVSREKKESFPLTVTSAQKNPTAFYLCASSPDLRRGSDYGYTFGSGTRLTVV.

The genes are TRBV28 and TRBJ2-2, with TRBD2 matching over 7 bases. The germline gives CDR1 MDHEN, CDR2 SYDVKM. The trim removed 9 bases at V and 9 bases at J, leaving 13 bases unmatched. The CDR3 runs 14 residues. CDR3 residues: CASGGVQSWRELFF. The CDR3 DNA sequence: TGTGCCAGTGGGGGGGTCCAAAGTTGGAGGGAGCTGTTTTTT.

The chain links TRBV2 to TRBJ1-1; the D gene is possibly TRBD1 (6 bases). Germline V gene lookup returns CDR1 SNHLY and CDR2 FYNNEI. The CDR3 totals 14 residues. Deletions cut 3 bases from V and 4 bases from J, with 12 bases between. CDR3 sequence: CASSERGRGTEAFF. The CDR3 nucleotides are TGTGCCAGCAGTGAGCGGGGGCGCGGCACTGAAGCTTTCTTT.